Given below is one T cell receptor (beta chain) in context. Study members were between about 18 and 89 years old and lived in 20 to 30 US regions. The sample comes from a study of blood T cell repertoires in COVID-19. Study context: PBMCs, B-cell-depleted T cells, or T cells provided the cDNA or gDNA that made up the material.

In the original processing: Nucleated cell counts were estimated from reference gene primer amplification. Profiled with immunoSEQ multiplex PCR; TCRdb holds only in-frame clones, not every one. The DNA gave D and trimming, while V, J and clone size come from that table. The repertoire holds a few hundred thousand clones, with roughly 89% as singletons. The CDR3 length is 14 residues. V trimming: 6 bases; J trimming: 2 bases; junction bases outside the gene matches: 1. Germline V gives CDR1 MDHEN, CDR2 SYDVKM. Material for sequencing was PBMCs or T cells enriched from blood (not recorded which). This chain joins TRBV28 and TRBJ1-5; 10 nucleotides line up with TRBD1. This clonotype was obtained from a woman between 18 and 29 years old who had recovered from COVID-19. The CDR3, as DNA: TGTGCCAGCAGGGGGACAGGGGGCAATCAGCCCCAGCATTTT. Amino acid sequence: CASRGTGGNQPQHF. The full variable domain, in which reference TRBV28 and TRBJ1-5 provide the parts outside the CDR3, is DVKVTQSSRYLVKRTGEKVFLECVQDMDHENMFWYRQDPGLGLRLIYFSYDVKMKEKGDIPEGYSVSREKKERFSLILESASTNQTSMYLCASRGTGGNQPQHFGDGTRLSIL.